Below, 27 T cell receptor beta chains from the same sample are listed, as sequenced in a study of T cell repertoires in cytomegalovirus infection. TCRdb reanalysed the reads using MiXCR and keeps one entry per CDR3 protein. Of about 7,500 distinct CDR3 sequences in the sample, approximately 52% were seen once. Their antigens are not known. Sequencing was carried out using PBMCs, sequenced either directly or after in vitro stimulation (not recorded which). The receptors derive from a human donor in good health (CMV status not recorded). Some clones in this sample may be carry-over from other donors' samples.

The count of this clonotype is one. The junction departs from the called germline gene at one end, perhaps through a read error. The chain is built from TRBV7-2 and TRBJ1-2; 8 positions agree with TRBD1. The CDR3 has 13 amino acids. Germline V gives CDR1 SGHTA, CDR2 FQGNSA. The CDR3 coding sequence is TGTGCCAGCCTCCCGGACAGGGTGAATCGCTACCCCTTC. It translates to CASLPDRVNRYPF.

This rearrangement joins TRBV27 to TRBJ1-5; TRBD1 is a possible D gene (5 bases). Germline assignment: CDR1 MNHEY and CDR2 SMNVEV (reference sequence). The CDR3 runs to 14 residues. Trimming stripped 1 base from V and 11 bases from J, with 15 bases between. CDR3 in DNA: TGTGCCAGCAGTTTATATGGCAGGGAATCGACCCAGCATTTT. It translates to CASSLYGRESTQHF.

This clonotype was counted a few times. The chain has TRBV27 and TRBJ2-3; perhaps TRBD2 as D (5 bases). The V gene's germline CDR1 is MNHEY and CDR2 SMNVEV (reference sequence). The CDR3 covers 10 residues. Trimming took off 9 bases at V and 13 bases at J, with 14 bases between the two ends. CDR3 DNA sequence: TGTGCCAGTCACGGGGAGACGAAGTATTTT. This codes for CASHGETKYF.

With respect to this clonotype: Relative to the germline gene, one junction end is altered; a read error may explain this. V and J are TRBV27 and TRBJ1-5; D unresolved. Germline V lookup: CDR1 MNHEY, CDR2 SMNVEV (reference sequence). The CDR3 totals 11 residues. CDR3 protein: CTSTVHQPQNF. Here the CDR3 DNA reads TGTACAAGTACTGTTCATCAACCCCAGAATTTT.

The chain is built from TRBV6-6 and TRBJ1-5; 7 bases fit TRBD1. CDR1 is MNHNY and CDR2 is SVGAGI in the germline V gene (reference sequence). Trimming took 6 bases from V and 6 from J; bases not matched to a gene: 8. CDR3 length: 14 residues. For the CDR3, the DNA is TGTGCCAGCAGGATCACAGGGGTTCGTCAGCCCCAGCATTTT. Protein: CASRITGVRQPQHF.

The V gene is TRBV20-1, the J gene TRBJ1-5; D not resolved. Trimming left V 3 bases short and J 0 bases short, with 15 bases between. Germline V gives CDR1 DFQATT, CDR2 SNEGSKA (reference sequence). The CDR3 runs to 16 residues. The CDR3 here is CSASIPAFYSNQPQHF. The CDR3 nucleotides read TGCAGTGCTAGTATCCCAGCTTTTTATAGCAATCAGCCCCAGCATTTT.

This clonotype has a count of ten or more. The gene calls are TRBV12-3 or TRBV12-4 and TRBJ2-1, with D possibly TRBD2 on 6 matching bases. The CDR3 is 16 amino acids. Deletions cut 3 bases from V and 10 bases from J, with 22 bases between. CDR3 nucleotide sequence: TGTGCCAGCAGTTTTCCGTGGGGGACTTATTCATCGGAGCAGTTCTTC. Protein product: CASSFPWGTYSSEQFF.

As for this clonotype: The conserved phenylalanine or tryptophan is not found at the CDR3 terminus, so this likely reflects a read error. The J gene is TRBJ2-2, the V gene TRBV6-2 or TRBV6-3; D remains ambiguous. Deletions cut 0 bases from V and 11 bases from J, with 7 bases between. This CDR3 spans 12 amino acids. The germline V gene has CDR1 MNHEY and CDR2 SVGEGT. This chain's CDR3 is CASSYSSEELFL. In nucleotides, the CDR3 is TGTGCCAGCAGTTACTCGAGCGAAGAGCTGTTTTTG.

This clonotype was recorded many times. The gene calls are TRBV7-2 and TRBJ2-3, with TRBD2 identical over 10 bases. Per germline, CDR1 SGHTA and CDR2 FQGNSA. The V segment lost 5 bases and the J segment 2 bases; nucleotides outside the gene matches: 13. The CDR3 runs 18 residues. The CDR3 coding sequence is TGTGCCAGCAGCCTCGGACTAGCGGCCCCTTACTTCACAGATACGCAGTATTTT. Its translation: CASSLGLAAPYFTDTQYF.

The CDR3 is CASSLGDMPPTGLGSGYTF. The CDR3 coding sequence is TGTGCCAGCAGCTTAGGGGACATGCCTCCGACAGGGTTGGGTAGTGGCTACACCTTC. The rearrangement links TRBV7-2 to TRBJ1-2, with TRBD1 identical over 7 bases. The germline V gene has CDR1 SGHTA and CDR2 FQGNSA. J was trimmed by 7 bases and V by 1 base; bases with no gene match: 21. This CDR3 is 19 amino acids long.

About this clonotype: Without the conserved terminal phenylalanine or tryptophan, this CDR3 likely stems from a read error. The DNA is omitted, as the CDR3 cannot be located on it reliably, and the CDR3 follows TCRdb's listing. The J gene is TRBJ2-1, the V gene TRBV7-3. The germline V gene encodes CDR1 SGHTA and CDR2 FQGTGA. The CDR3 region is 16 residues in length, termini included. The chain's CDR3 is CASSLLGISTYHEPFS.

This clonotype came up many times. The chain has TRBV6-1 and TRBJ2-6, with no clear D. This CDR3 comprises 17 residues. Germline CDR1 and CDR2: MNHNS and SASEGT. The V end was cut by 3 bases, the J end by 0 bases, with 12 bases between. The CDR3 protein is CASSEFRVSSGANVLTF. In DNA, the CDR3 is TGTGCCAGCAGTGAGTTTAGGGTTTCCTCTGGGGCCAACGTCCTGACTTTC.

Points on this clonotype: Likely a read error: the CDR3 ends without its conserved phenylalanine or tryptophan. This chain joins TRBV4-1 and TRBJ1-2; D may be TRBD1 (6 bases). Germline V gene data show CDR1 as MGHRA and CDR2 as YSYEKL. CDR3 length: 14 amino acids. The CDR3 protein is CASRQDRLTGGYTL. CDR3 DNA: TGCGCCAGCAGACAAGATCGGCTGACAGGCGGCTACACCTTA.

A word on this clonotype: A much larger clone sits a single nucleotide away, making a read error possible. The J gene is TRBJ2-3, the V gene TRBV9; tentatively, D is TRBD2 (5 bases). This CDR3 is 13 amino acids long. The germline CDR1 and CDR2 sequences are SGDLS and YYNGEE. In DNA form, the CDR3 reads TGTTCCAGCAGCCCCGGGGGCACAGATACGCAGTATTTT. The encoded protein is CSSSPGGTDTQYF.

Points on this clonotype: Possible read error: a much larger clone is one base away. The rearrangement joins TRBV7-2 to TRBJ1-1; 10 nucleotides line up with TRBD1. This CDR3 spans 18 amino acids. From germline, CDR1 is SGHTA and CDR2 FQGNSA. CDR3 loop: CSSSPPGTGVGMNTEAFF. The DNA for the CDR3 is TGTTCCAGCAGCCCTCCCGGGACAGGGGTGGGGATGAACACTGAAGCTTTCTTT.

This clonotype appeared once. Since no conserved phenylalanine or tryptophan closes the CDR3, a read error is the likely cause. The J gene is TRBJ2-7, the V gene TRBV7-2; a weak D match, TRBD1 (6 bases). V was trimmed by 4 bases and J by 2 bases, leaving 9 bases between them. Germline loops: CDR1 SGHTA, CDR2 FQGNSA. The CDR3 has 13 amino acids. As DNA, the CDR3 is TGTGCCAGCAGCTGGACAGACACCTACGAGCAGTACTTA. Protein sequence: CASSWTDTYEQYL.

This clonotype was picked up one time. Mismatch with germline at one junction end may stem from a read error. J is TRBJ2-1 and V is TRBV7-8, with unresolved D. The CDR3 totals 16 residues. CDR1 SGHVS and CDR2 FQNEAQ come from the germline V gene. The CDR3 protein is CASSLLRISTYNEPFF. DNA for the CDR3: TGTGCCAGCAGCTTGTTGAGAATCTCCACCTACAATGAGCCGTTCTTT.

Concerning this clonotype itself: One junction end disagrees with the germline gene, perhaps due to a read error. The chain couples TRBV28 to TRBJ2-6; D perhaps matches TRBD1 (5 bases). This CDR3 is 17 amino acids long. CDR1 is MDHEN and CDR2 is SYDVKM in the germline V gene. CDR3 loop: CARRLFGRDSGANVLTF. As DNA, the CDR3 is TGTGCCCGCAGGTTATTCGGCAGGGACTCTGGGGCCAACGTCCTGACTTTC.

Comments on this clonotype: An end of the junction does not agree with germline; a read error may underlie this. This chain joins TRBV7-9 and TRBJ2-1; no reliable D call. Germline-derived CDR1 and CDR2 are SEHNR and FQNEAQ (reference sequence). The CDR3 length is 16 residues. This CDR3 reads CASSCVGIYTYNEQIF. CDR3 bases: TGTGCCAGCAGCTGTGTGGGAATATACACCTACAATGAGCAGATCTTC.

On this clonotype itself: Given the absence of the conserved phenylalanine or tryptophan at the CDR3 end, a read error is likely. The DNA is omitted, as the CDR3 cannot be located on it reliably, and the CDR3 follows TCRdb's listing. This chain uses TRBV7-9 with TRBJ2-1. The CDR3 has 16 amino acids, counting both end residues. CDR1 and CDR2 (germline): SEHNR, FQNEAQ (reference sequence). CDR3 sequence reads: CASSLRGESSYKEHFV.

There are a few counts of this clonotype. The chain links TRBV20-1 to TRBJ2-1; D assignment may be TRBD1 or TRBD2 (5 bases each). The CDR3 runs 14 residues. V lost 5 bases and J 5 bases, leaving 16 bases between the germline ends. Per the germline V gene, CDR1 is DFQATT and CDR2 is SNEGSKA (reference sequence). The chain's CDR3 is CSAFPGRTNNEQFF. CDR3 DNA sequence: TGCAGTGCTTTTCCGGGACGTACCAACAATGAGCAGTTCTTC.

This clonotype was detected only a few times. This chain joins TRBV11-2 and TRBJ2-1; 12 bases match TRBD2. Germline CDR1 and CDR2: SGHAT and FQNNGV. V shed 2 bases and J 8 bases; nucleotides not matched to a gene: 13. This CDR3 has 18 amino acids. The CDR3: CASSLRASGRAILDEQFF. The CDR3 nucleotides read TGTGCCAGCAGCTTACGGGCTAGCGGGAGGGCTATCTTGGATGAGCAGTTCTTC.

This chain joins TRBV7-2 and TRBJ2-7; 7 bases match TRBD2. With V trimmed by 1 base and J by 1 base, 7 bases remained unmatched. Germline CDR1 SGHTA, CDR2 FQGNSA. CDR3 length: 16 residues. The CDR3 nucleotides read TGTGCCAGCAGCTTAGTAGGTGAGCGGGGTTCCTACGAGCAGTACTTC. It specifies CASSLVGERGSYEQYF.

The rearrangement links TRBV12-3 or TRBV12-4 to TRBJ1-1, with D maybe TRBD1 (6 bases). Trimming pared 6 bases from V and 12 bases from J, leaving 29 bases between. This CDR3 spans 16 amino acids. CDR3 amino acids: CASRHRVSKQGTDSFF. CDR3 sequence (DNA): TGTGCCAGCAGACACAGGGTTTCAAAACAGGGCACTGACTCTTTCTTT.

The J gene is TRBJ1-6, the V gene TRBV15; TRBD1 is a possible D gene (5 bases). CDR1 and CDR2 (germline): LNHNV, YYDKDF (reference sequence). The V gene lost 3 bases and the J gene lost 3 bases, with 9 bases spanning the gap. The CDR3 is 15 amino acids. The CDR3 protein is CATSSRRVYNSPLHF. For the CDR3, the DNA is TGTGCCACCAGCAGCCGCAGGGTCTATAATTCACCCCTCCACTTT.

This chain connects TRBV27 to TRBJ1-6; D is ambiguous. In germline, CDR1 is MNHEY, CDR2 SMNVEV (reference sequence). V was shortened by 3 bases and J by 5 bases, with 8 bases between the two germline ends. CDR3 length: 14 amino acids. The CDR3 coding sequence is TGTGCCAGCAGTTTTAAACGGGATAATTCACCCCTCCACTTT. As protein: CASSFKRDNSPLHF.

This clonotype was observed a handful of times. The genes are TRBV10-3 and TRBJ2-1, with 10 bases fitting TRBD1. The CDR3 contains 13 residues. Germline loops: CDR1 ENHRY, CDR2 SYGVKD. The trim removed 7 bases at V and 12 bases at J, leaving 9 bases unmatched. The CDR3 loop reads CAIKRDRGKRQFF. As DNA, the CDR3 is TGTGCCATCAAACGGGACAGGGGTAAAAGGCAGTTCTTC.